This T cell receptor (beta chain) was recorded in a study of breast tumors, draining lymph nodes, adjacent tissues. Breast cancer patients provided tissue from their axillary draining lymph nodes. This clonotype has ten or more counts. The germline V gene has CDR1 MNHNY and CDR2 SVGAGI (reference sequence). The CDR3 consists of 17 residues. With 5 bases clipped from V and 1 base from J, the junction kept 8 bases outside the gene matches. TCRdb reprocessed the multiplex PCR reads via MiXCR and lists one record per CDR3 protein. The data show about 130,000 distinct CDR3 sequences, just under 20% seen once.

The clonotype was recovered from a female donor with breast cancer. Some clones in this sample may be carry-over from other donors' samples. The sample comprised axillary lymph node tissue. The J gene is TRBJ2-3, the V gene TRBV6-6; TRBD2 matches at 11 bases. As DNA, the CDR3 is TGTGCCAGCAGTCGGTCCCTGACTAGCGGGGGCACAGATACGCAGTATTTT. Amino acid sequence: CASSRSLTSGGTDTQYF.